The 21 T cell receptor beta chains below all came from one sample that was sequenced in a study of neurological immune-mediated disorders. Using its own MiXCR run on the 5' RACE reads, TCRdb lists one record per CDR3 protein. Here the sample spans tens of thousands of distinct CDR3 sequences, roughly a quarter being singletons. Sequenced sample: CD4+ T cells from blood. The receptors here all came from a man between 45 and 60 years old with HTLV-1-associated myelopathy (HAM/TSP).

With regard to this clonotype: This may be a read error, as it is one base from a much larger clone. The CDR3 DNA is TGCAGTGCCGGGGGGCAAGCATACACCGGGGAGCTGTTTTTT. Encoded protein: CSAGGQAYTGELFF. The chain carries TRBV20-1 and TRBJ2-2, with D possibly being TRBD2 (7 bases). Trimming removed 6 bases at V and 3 bases at J, with 14 bases between. This CDR3 has 14 amino acids. Germline loops: CDR1 DFQATT, CDR2 SNEGSKA (reference sequence).

This clonotype occurred many times. The chain carries TRBV7-3 and TRBJ2-5, with 13 bases that match TRBD2. The CDR3 consists of 17 residues. Germline V lookup: CDR1 SGHTA, CDR2 FQGTGA. J lost 2 bases, V lost 5 bases, and 8 bases had no gene match. The CDR3 nucleotides are TGTGCCAGCAGCGCTAAGAGGACTAGCGGGGGACAAGAGACCCAGTACTTC. Translation gives CASSAKRTSGGQETQYF.

The chain couples TRBV18 to TRBJ2-5; D might be TRBD2 (5 bases). This CDR3 has 12 residues. Trimming stripped 3 bases from V and 9 bases from J, with 11 bases between. CDR1 and CDR2 (germline): KGHSH, LQKENI. The CDR3 DNA reads as TGTGCCAGCTCACCCGGGGATCGGGCCCAGTACTTC. It translates to CASSPGDRAQYF.

This clonotype occurred once. This chain links TRBV14 with TRBJ1-1, with TRBD1 identical over 9 bases. With V trimmed by 2 bases and J by 2 bases, 3 bases remained unmatched. The CDR3 contains 15 residues. Germline values: CDR1 SGHDN, CDR2 FVKESK. CDR3 sequence: CASSQRTGVNTEAFF. The CDR3 DNA sequence: TGTGCCAGCAGCCAAAGGACAGGGGTAAACACTGAAGCTTTCTTT.

In its sample, this clonotype was seen many times. This rearrangement joins TRBV9 to TRBJ2-2, with D perhaps TRBD2 (6 bases). CDR1 is SGDLS and CDR2 is YYNGEE in the germline V gene. V lost 4 bases, J lost 4 bases, and 17 bases lay in between. The CDR3 extends over 16 amino acids. The CDR3 protein is CASSSSLLASTGELFF. CDR3 bases: TGTGCCAGCAGCTCTTCACTTCTAGCGAGCACCGGGGAGCTGTTTTTT.

At least ten counts were recorded for this clonotype. The rearrangement uses TRBV20-1 and TRBJ1-4, with D possibly matching TRBD1 (6 bases). Trimming shortened V by 3 bases and J by 6 bases, and 17 bases separated the two germline ends. The germline gives CDR1 DFQATT, CDR2 SNEGSKA (reference sequence). The CDR3 contains 15 residues. DNA for the CDR3: TGCAGTGCTAGGGATGACAGGAGGGTGGATGAAAAACTGTTTTTT. This codes for CSARDDRRVDEKLFF.

This clonotype occurred many times. The CDR3 region has the DNA TGCGCCACCGAAATTGGCGGCGGCAATGAGCAGTTCTTC. Protein product: CATEIGGGNEQFF. The rearrangement uses TRBV5-1 and TRBJ2-1; D gene ambiguous. CDR3 length: 13 amino acids. Trimming removed 9 bases at V and 6 bases at J, with 16 bases between. Germline V gene data show CDR1 as SGHRS and CDR2 as YFSETQ.

The rearrangement uses TRBV14 and TRBJ1-1, with TRBD1 matching over 9 bases. The CDR3 is made up of 13 amino acids. CDR1 SGHDN and CDR2 FVKESK come from the germline V gene. The ends lost 4 bases at V and 11 bases at J; junction bases unmatched: 8. CDR3: CASSPGQGEAAFF. CDR3 bases: TGTGCCAGCAGCCCGGGACAGGGTGAAGCTGCTTTCTTT.

This clonotype was found many times. The gene calls are TRBV6-1 and TRBJ1-1; D gene uncertain. Germline V gene sequence: CDR1 MNHNS, CDR2 SASEGT. Trimming shortened V by 3 bases and J by 1 base, and 6 bases separated the two germline ends. The CDR3 runs to 13 residues. As DNA, the CDR3 is TGTGCCAGCAGTGAGAATTGGAACACTGAAGCTTTCTTT. Its translation: CASSENWNTEAFF.

CDR3 coding DNA: TGCGCCAGCAGCCTAGCCGGGACAATGAACACTGAAGCTTTCTTT. Amino acid sequence: CASSLAGTMNTEAFF. This chain connects TRBV5-1 to TRBJ1-1; D is perhaps TRBD1 (6 bases). From germline, CDR1 is SGHRS and CDR2 YFSETQ. The CDR3 has 15 residues. Trimming took off 4 bases at V and 0 bases at J, with 13 bases between the two ends.

The chain has TRBV5-6 and TRBJ2-1; the D gene is possibly TRBD2 (6 bases). There are 11 residues in the CDR3. Germline values: CDR1 SGHDT, CDR2 YYEEEE. V was pared by 3 bases and J by 9 bases, with 7 bases between. CDR3 protein: CASSWGVEQFF. DNA for the CDR3: TGTGCCAGCAGCTGGGGGGTTGAGCAGTTCTTC.

This clonotype was detected a few times. The chain couples TRBV18 to TRBJ2-7; TRBD1 might be the D (6 bases). CDR1 is KGHSH, CDR2 LQKENI, per germline. Trimming took off 3 bases at V and 4 bases at J, with 7 bases between the two ends. The CDR3 totals 12 residues. CDR3 DNA sequence: TGTGCCAGCTCACCGGACAGTTACGAGCAGTACTTC. This codes for CASSPDSYEQYF.

This clonotype has a count of ten or more. The V and J genes are TRBV7-9 and TRBJ1-6; 8 nucleotides agree with TRBD1. With 4 bases clipped from V and 10 bases from J, the junction kept 6 bases outside the gene matches. This CDR3 is built from 14 residues. Germline assignment: CDR1 SEHNR and CDR2 FQNEAQ (reference sequence). Here the CDR3 DNA reads TGTGCCAGCAGCTCCGGGACAGGCCAGTCACCCCTCCACTTT. Its translation: CASSSGTGQSPLHF.

V usage is TRBV15 and J usage is TRBJ2-4; D is unclear. V lost 3 bases to trimming and J lost 0 bases, with 15 bases between them. This CDR3 comprises 17 residues. CDR1 and CDR2 (germline): LNHNV, YYDKDF (reference sequence). The CDR3 DNA reads as TGTGCCACCAGCAGTTCAAACCTGGGCCTAGCCAAAAACATTCAGTACTTC. Its translation is CATSSSNLGLAKNIQYF.

This clonotype came up many times. This sequence joins TRBV14 and TRBJ1-2, with a tentative D call TRBD1 (5 bases). V was shortened by 4 bases and J by 0 bases, with 21 bases between the two germline ends. This CDR3 is 18 amino acids long. The germline CDR1 and CDR2 sequences are SGHDN and FVKESK. For the CDR3, the DNA is TGTGCCAGCAGCCGTGCCGCTGCGAGGGGCTTAGCTAACTATGGCTACACCTTC. Its translation is CASSRAAARGLANYGYTF.

This clonotype was found many times. The CDR3 DNA is TGCAGTGCTAGACCCCGCCGGACTAGCGGCGGATACAATGAGCAGTTCTTC. Its translation is CSARPRRTSGGYNEQFF. This sequence joins TRBV20-1 and TRBJ2-1; 10 positions agree with TRBD2. J was trimmed by 4 bases and V by 2 bases; bases with no gene match: 11. The CDR3 loop spans 17 amino acids. Looked up from germline, CDR1 is DFQATT and CDR2 is SNEGSKA (reference sequence).

This clonotype was detected many times. The rearrangement links TRBV14 to TRBJ2-2; D remains ambiguous. Trimming removed 4 bases at V and 1 base at J, with 10 bases between. This CDR3 is built from 15 residues. CDR1 SGHDN and CDR2 FVKESK come from the germline V gene. CDR3 nucleotides: TGTGCCAGCAGCCTTCACGGACGGAACACCGGGGAGCTGTTTTTT. Amino acid sequence: CASSLHGRNTGELFF.

The chain couples TRBV5-1 to TRBJ1-5, with D maybe TRBD1 (6 bases). Trimming removed 4 bases at V and 4 bases at J, with 18 bases between. This CDR3 contains 16 residues. Germline CDR1 reads SGHRS; CDR2 reads YFSETQ. CDR3 protein: CASSPGEGVWNQPQHF. The CDR3 bases are TGCGCCAGCAGCCCGGGGGAGGGGGTATGGAATCAGCCCCAGCATTTT.

This clonotype was observed many times. The V gene is TRBV12-3 or TRBV12-4, the J gene TRBJ1-2; 7 bases are a match to TRBD1. This CDR3 comprises 12 residues. Trimming took 6 bases from V and 5 from J; bases not matched to a gene: 3. This chain's CDR3 is CASSQGGYGYTF. The CDR3 nucleotides read TGTGCCAGCAGCCAGGGGGGGTATGGCTACACCTTC.

The CDR3 spells CASSPNLVQPQHF. As DNA, the CDR3 is TGTGCCAGCAGCCCCAATCTGGTTCAGCCCCAGCATTTT. The chain is built from TRBV11-2 and TRBJ1-5; D uncertain. The germline CDR1 and CDR2 sequences are SGHAT and FQNNGV. V was trimmed by 5 bases and J by 6 bases, leaving 11 bases between them. The CDR3 length is 13 residues.

This clonotype has ten or more counts. The V and J genes are TRBV25-1 and TRBJ2-4; the match to TRBD1 covers 8 bases. The CDR3 consists of 14 residues. Germline loops: CDR1 MGHDK, CDR2 SYGVNS. V dropped 4 bases and J dropped 7; count of bases not matched to a gene: 6. The CDR3 protein is CASSGQGAGNIQYF. DNA of the CDR3: TGTGCCAGCAGTGGCCAGGGGGCAGGGAACATTCAGTACTTC.